These T cell receptor beta chains were read from a single sample in a study of T cells after yellow fever vaccination. TCRdb recomputed calls from the 5' RACE reads with MiXCR, one row per CDR3 protein. The sample includes 200,000 to 300,000 distinct CDR3 sequences, 13% of them seen just once. The sequencing used CD4+ T cells sorted from PBMCs, collected 45 days after the yellow fever booster vaccination. The receptors stem from a man aged 30 to 39 who received the YFV17D yellow fever vaccine. The CDR3 runs from the conserved cysteine through the conserved F or W. Fields, in order: CDR3 protein, CDR3 DNA, V gene, clone size, CDR3 length, J gene, D gene. A D gene is named only where the DNA matches it firmly. Only part of the rows carry a size: once, few, many, or a class if the clone is expanded.

cdr3_aa: CAISDVQVVSTEAFF; cdr3_nt: TGTGCCATCAGTGACGTACAGGTCGTGAGTACTGAAGCTTTCTTT; v_call: TRBV10-3; clone_size: .; cdr3_length: 15; j_call: TRBJ1-1; d_call: .
cdr3_aa: CASSSWDRVVIGYTF; cdr3_nt: TGTGCCAGCAGCTCCTGGGACAGGGTAGTAATTGGCTACACCTTC; v_call: TRBV7-9; clone_size: few; cdr3_length: 15; j_call: TRBJ1-2; d_call: TRBD1
cdr3_aa: CSVARDYNYGYTF; cdr3_nt: TGCAGCGTTGCCCGGGACTATAACTATGGCTACACCTTC; v_call: TRBV29-1; clone_size: .; cdr3_length: 13; j_call: TRBJ1-2; d_call: .
cdr3_aa: CASSFLGNADQPQHF; cdr3_nt: TGTGCCAGCAGCTTTTTAGGGAATGCGGATCAGCCCCAGCATTTT; v_call: TRBV5-6; clone_size: few; cdr3_length: 15; j_call: TRBJ1-5; d_call: .
cdr3_aa: CSASGAGTGDSNEQFF; cdr3_nt: TGCAGTGCTAGTGGTGCCGGGACAGGAGACTCCAATGAGCAGTTCTTC; v_call: TRBV20-1; clone_size: .; cdr3_length: 16; j_call: TRBJ2-1; d_call: TRBD1
cdr3_aa: CAISPTRETQYF; cdr3_nt: TGTGCCATCAGTCCCACCCGGGAGACCCAGTACTTC; v_call: TRBV10-3; clone_size: .; cdr3_length: 12; j_call: TRBJ2-5; d_call: .
cdr3_aa: CASSLRGLGSNQPQHF; cdr3_nt: TGTGCCAGCAGCCTCAGGGGGCTCGGTAGCAATCAGCCCCAGCATTTT; v_call: TRBV7-2; clone_size: .; cdr3_length: 16; j_call: TRBJ1-5; d_call: TRBD1
cdr3_aa: CASSSGGETQYF; cdr3_nt: TGTGCCAGCAGCTCGGGCGGAGAGACCCAGTACTTC; v_call: TRBV12-3/TRBV12-4; clone_size: many; cdr3_length: 12; j_call: TRBJ2-5; d_call: .
cdr3_aa: CATKGGATYEQYF; cdr3_nt: TGTGCCACAAAGGGGGGGGCCACCTACGAGCAGTACTTC; v_call: TRBV6-1; clone_size: few; cdr3_length: 13; j_call: TRBJ2-7; d_call: .
cdr3_aa: CSVVTSGREQFF; cdr3_nt: TGCAGCGTTGTGACCAGCGGGAGGGAGCAGTTCTTC; v_call: TRBV29-1; clone_size: .; cdr3_length: 12; j_call: TRBJ2-1; d_call: TRBD2
cdr3_aa: CASSLATGAGYEQYF; cdr3_nt: TGTGCCAGCAGCTTAGCGACAGGGGCTGGATACGAGCAGTACTTC; v_call: TRBV7-2; clone_size: .; cdr3_length: 15; j_call: TRBJ2-7; d_call: TRBD1
cdr3_aa: CSAGTGADTQYF; cdr3_nt: TGCAGCGCCGGGACGGGCGCAGATACGCAGTATTTT; v_call: TRBV29-1; clone_size: once; cdr3_length: 12; j_call: TRBJ2-3; d_call: .
cdr3_aa: CASSLWGFDEQFF; cdr3_nt: TGTGCCAGCAGCTTATGGGGGTTTGATGAGCAGTTCTTC; v_call: TRBV7-9; clone_size: .; cdr3_length: 13; j_call: TRBJ2-1; d_call: .
cdr3_aa: CASSHTGLGETQYF; cdr3_nt: TGCGCCAGCAGCCATACAGGGCTGGGGGAGACCCAGTACTTC; v_call: TRBV5-1; clone_size: few; cdr3_length: 14; j_call: TRBJ2-5; d_call: .
cdr3_aa: CASSEVARTIQETQYF; cdr3_nt: TGCGCCAGCAGTGAGGTTGCGAGAACTATACAAGAGACCCAGTACTTC; v_call: TRBV10-2; clone_size: .; cdr3_length: 16; j_call: TRBJ2-5; d_call: .
cdr3_aa: CASVGGGYTDTQYF; cdr3_nt: TGCGCCAGCGTTGGGGGCGGATACACAGATACGCAGTATTTT; v_call: TRBV5-1; clone_size: few; cdr3_length: 14; j_call: TRBJ2-3; d_call: .
cdr3_aa: CASRLTGINTGELFF; cdr3_nt: TGTGCCAGCAGACTGACAGGGATTAACACCGGGGAGCTGTTTTTT; v_call: TRBV5-5; clone_size: few; cdr3_length: 15; j_call: TRBJ2-2; d_call: TRBD1
cdr3_aa: CASSFRTSGSYEQYF; cdr3_nt: TGTGCCAGCAGTTTCCGGACTAGCGGATCCTACGAGCAGTACTTC; v_call: TRBV6-2/TRBV6-3; clone_size: .; cdr3_length: 15; j_call: TRBJ2-7; d_call: TRBD2
cdr3_aa: CASSLGGSLGIGEQFF; cdr3_nt: TGTGCCAGCAGCTTAGGAGGGAGCTTAGGGATTGGTGAGCAGTTCTTC; v_call: TRBV7-2; clone_size: .; cdr3_length: 16; j_call: TRBJ2-1; d_call: .
cdr3_aa: CASSGRGGVALTSQETQYF; cdr3_nt: TGCGCCAGCAGCGGCCGGGGGGGCGTAGCCCTCACTTCGCAAGAGACCCAGTACTTC; v_call: TRBV5-1; clone_size: many; cdr3_length: 19; j_call: TRBJ2-5; d_call: TRBD2
cdr3_aa: CATSDIQGAGTDTQYF; cdr3_nt: TGTGCCACCAGTGACATACAGGGGGCAGGGACAGATACGCAGTATTTT; v_call: TRBV24-1; clone_size: .; cdr3_length: 16; j_call: TRBJ2-3; d_call: TRBD1
cdr3_aa: CASSPQAGVHQPQHF; cdr3_nt: TGTGCCAGCAGCCCCCAGGCAGGGGTCCATCAGCCCCAGCATTTT; v_call: TRBV7-6; clone_size: few; cdr3_length: 15; j_call: TRBJ1-5; d_call: .
cdr3_aa: CASGFGWETQYF; cdr3_nt: TGTGCTAGTGGTTTTGGGTGGGAGACCCAGTACTTC; v_call: TRBV12-5; clone_size: few; cdr3_length: 12; j_call: TRBJ2-5; d_call: .
cdr3_aa: CASSLKLSSGELFF; cdr3_nt: TGCGCCAGCAGCTTGAAGTTATCTTCGGGGGAGCTGTTTTTT; v_call: TRBV5-1; clone_size: .; cdr3_length: 14; j_call: TRBJ2-2; d_call: .
cdr3_aa: CASRPPYRGWDKDWHGYTF; cdr3_nt: TGTGCCAGCAGGCCTCCTTACAGGGGATGGGATAAAGATTGGCATGGCTACACCTTC; v_call: TRBV6-1; clone_size: .; cdr3_length: 19; j_call: TRBJ1-2; d_call: TRBD1
cdr3_aa: CSVARSQETQYF; cdr3_nt: TGCAGCGTTGCACGTAGCCAAGAGACCCAGTACTTC; v_call: TRBV29-1; clone_size: many; cdr3_length: 12; j_call: TRBJ2-5; d_call: .
cdr3_aa: CASSLGPADYNEQFF; cdr3_nt: TGTGCCAGCAGCTTAGGCCCAGCGGACTACAATGAGCAGTTCTTC; v_call: TRBV7-2; clone_size: few; cdr3_length: 15; j_call: TRBJ2-1; d_call: .
cdr3_aa: CASSLGLAFNEQYF; cdr3_nt: TGCGCCAGCAGCTTGGGACTAGCGTTTAACGAGCAGTACTTC; v_call: TRBV5-1; clone_size: .; cdr3_length: 14; j_call: TRBJ2-7; d_call: TRBD2
cdr3_aa: CATHRRDSGELFF; cdr3_nt: TGTGCCACCCACCGCCGGGACTCCGGGGAGCTGTTTTTT; v_call: TRBV28; clone_size: .; cdr3_length: 13; j_call: TRBJ2-2; d_call: .
cdr3_aa: CASSPAPTPRAYGYTF; cdr3_nt: TGTGCCAGCTCACCCGCTCCGACCCCCAGGGCCTATGGCTACACCTTC; v_call: TRBV18; clone_size: few; cdr3_length: 16; j_call: TRBJ1-2; d_call: .
cdr3_aa: CAIRVDRPARDYGYTF; cdr3_nt: TGTGCCATCAGGGTTGACAGGCCCGCCAGGGACTATGGCTACACCTTC; v_call: TRBV10-3; clone_size: few; cdr3_length: 16; j_call: TRBJ1-2; d_call: .
cdr3_aa: CASSLAAPTQYF; cdr3_nt: TGTGCCAGCAGCTTGGCTGCACCTACGCAGTATTTT; v_call: TRBV7-2; clone_size: .; cdr3_length: 12; j_call: TRBJ2-3; d_call: .
cdr3_aa: CSVFEVGTGARKQFF; cdr3_nt: TGCAGCGTGTTCGAGGTGGGGACAGGGGCCAGAAAGCAGTTCTTC; v_call: TRBV29-1; clone_size: .; cdr3_length: 15; j_call: TRBJ2-1; d_call: TRBD1
cdr3_aa: CASSEGLADYNEQFF; cdr3_nt: TGTGCCAGCAGTGAAGGCCTAGCGGACTACAATGAGCAGTTCTTC; v_call: TRBV6-1; clone_size: few; cdr3_length: 15; j_call: TRBJ2-1; d_call: TRBD2
cdr3_aa: CASSSRSTQFF; cdr3_nt: TGTGCCAGCAGCTCTCGGAGCACGCAGTTCTTC; v_call: TRBV11-2; clone_size: few; cdr3_length: 11; j_call: TRBJ2-1; d_call: .
cdr3_aa: CSVEDRDRNYGYTF; cdr3_nt: TGCAGCGTTGAAGATAGGGACAGGAACTATGGCTACACCTTC; v_call: TRBV29-1; clone_size: many; cdr3_length: 14; j_call: TRBJ1-2; d_call: TRBD1
cdr3_aa: CASSLAGRSDTQYF; cdr3_nt: TGCGCCAGCAGCTTGGCAGGGAGATCAGATACGCAGTATTTT; v_call: TRBV5-1; clone_size: .; cdr3_length: 14; j_call: TRBJ2-3; d_call: .
cdr3_aa: CASSPKTESSYNEQFF; cdr3_nt: TGTGCCAGCAGTCCGAAGACGGAAAGCTCCTACAATGAGCAGTTCTTC; v_call: TRBV12-3/TRBV12-4; clone_size: few; cdr3_length: 16; j_call: TRBJ2-1; d_call: .